This TCR beta chain was captured by sequencing in a study of blood T cell repertoires in COVID-19. V dropped 4 bases and J dropped 8 bases, with 12 bases sitting between them. Germline V CDR1 and CDR2: SNHLY, FYNNEI. The CDR3 is 13 amino acids. TCRdb keeps only in-frame clones here, not all; method: immunoSEQ multiplex PCR. The sample consists of more than 200,000 clones, around four fifths of them appearing once. Sequencing was carried out using peripheral blood. V and J are TRBV2 and TRBJ2-1; no clear D gene. The sequence was collected from a man between 60 and 75 years old with acute or convalescent COVID-19. CDR3 protein: CASSVGVGYEQFF. Written as DNA, the CDR3 is TGTGCCAGCAGTGTAGGAGTTGGGTATGAGCAGTTCTTC.